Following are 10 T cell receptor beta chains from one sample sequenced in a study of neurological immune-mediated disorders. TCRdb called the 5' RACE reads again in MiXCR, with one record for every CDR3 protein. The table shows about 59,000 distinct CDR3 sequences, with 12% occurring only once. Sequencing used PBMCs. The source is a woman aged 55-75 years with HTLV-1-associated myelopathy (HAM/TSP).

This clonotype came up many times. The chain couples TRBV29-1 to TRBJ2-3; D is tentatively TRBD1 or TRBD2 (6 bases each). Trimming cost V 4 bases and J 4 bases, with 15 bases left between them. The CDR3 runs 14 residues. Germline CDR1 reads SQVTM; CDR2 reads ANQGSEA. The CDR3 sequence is CSVVSRRGADTQYF. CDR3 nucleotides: TGCAGCGTTGTTAGCAGAAGGGGGGCAGATACGCAGTATTTT.

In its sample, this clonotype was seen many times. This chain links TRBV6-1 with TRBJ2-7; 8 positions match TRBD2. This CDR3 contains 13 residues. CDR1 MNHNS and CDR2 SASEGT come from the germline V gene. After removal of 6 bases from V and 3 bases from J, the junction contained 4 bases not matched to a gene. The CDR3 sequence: CASRAGGDYEQYF. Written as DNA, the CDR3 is TGTGCCAGCAGGGCGGGAGGAGACTACGAGCAGTACTTC.

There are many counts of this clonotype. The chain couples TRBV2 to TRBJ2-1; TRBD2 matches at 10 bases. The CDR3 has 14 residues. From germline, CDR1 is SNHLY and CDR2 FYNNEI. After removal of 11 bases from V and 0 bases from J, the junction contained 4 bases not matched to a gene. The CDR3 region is CAVSSGSSYNEQFF. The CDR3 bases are TGTGCCGTCTCTAGCGGGAGCTCCTACAATGAGCAGTTCTTC.

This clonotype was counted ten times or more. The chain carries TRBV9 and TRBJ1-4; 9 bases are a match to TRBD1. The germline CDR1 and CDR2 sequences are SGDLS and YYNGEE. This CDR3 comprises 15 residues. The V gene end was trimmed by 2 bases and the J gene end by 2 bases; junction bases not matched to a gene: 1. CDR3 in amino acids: CASSVDRGTNEKLFF. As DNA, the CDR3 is TGTGCCAGCAGCGTTGACAGGGGGACTAATGAAAAACTGTTTTTT.

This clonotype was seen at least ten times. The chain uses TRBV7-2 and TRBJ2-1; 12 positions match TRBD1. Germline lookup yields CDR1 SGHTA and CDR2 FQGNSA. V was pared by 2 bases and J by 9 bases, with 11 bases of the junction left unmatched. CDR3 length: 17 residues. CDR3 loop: CASSLRYPGQGAIEQFF. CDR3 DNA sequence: TGTGCCAGCAGCTTAAGGTACCCGGGACAGGGGGCGATTGAGCAGTTCTTC. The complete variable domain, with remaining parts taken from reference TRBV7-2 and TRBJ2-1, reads GAGVSQSPSNKVTEKGKDVELRCDPISGHTALYWYRQSLGQGLEFLIYFQGNSAPDKSGLPSDRFSAERTGGSVSTLTIQRTQQEDSAVYLCASSLRYPGQGAIEQFFGPGTRLTVL.

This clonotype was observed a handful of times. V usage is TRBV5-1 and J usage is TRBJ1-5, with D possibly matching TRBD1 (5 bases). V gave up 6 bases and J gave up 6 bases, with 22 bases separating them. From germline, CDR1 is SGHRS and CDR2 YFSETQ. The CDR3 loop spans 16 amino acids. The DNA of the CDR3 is TGCGCCAGCAAACGCGCAGGGCCCCCTTTGGTTCAGCCCCAGCATTTT. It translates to CASKRAGPPLVQPQHF.

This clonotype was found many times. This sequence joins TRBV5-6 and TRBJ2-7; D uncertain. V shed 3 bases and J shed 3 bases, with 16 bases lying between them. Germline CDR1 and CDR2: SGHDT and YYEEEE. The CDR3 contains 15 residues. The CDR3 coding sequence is TGTGCCAGCAGCTGGGGTGGTCAGAGTCTCTACGAGCAGTACTTC. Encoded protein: CASSWGGQSLYEQYF.

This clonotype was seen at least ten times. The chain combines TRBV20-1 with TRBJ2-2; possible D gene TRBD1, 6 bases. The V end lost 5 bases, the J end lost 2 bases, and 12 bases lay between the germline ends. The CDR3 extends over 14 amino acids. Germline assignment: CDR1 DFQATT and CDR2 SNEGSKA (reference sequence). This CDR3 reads CSASRQANTGELFF. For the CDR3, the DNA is TGCAGTGCTTCAAGACAGGCCAACACCGGGGAGCTGTTTTTT.

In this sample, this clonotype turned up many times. The CDR3 region has the DNA TGTGCCAGCAGAGGACTAGCGGGGAGATCCTACGAGCAGTACTTC. Its translation: CASRGLAGRSYEQYF. This chain joins TRBV2 and TRBJ2-7; 12 positions match TRBD2. The junction had 4 bases not matched to a gene; V was cut back by 6 bases and J by 1 base. The CDR3 length is 15 residues. Looked up from germline, CDR1 is SNHLY and CDR2 is FYNNEI.

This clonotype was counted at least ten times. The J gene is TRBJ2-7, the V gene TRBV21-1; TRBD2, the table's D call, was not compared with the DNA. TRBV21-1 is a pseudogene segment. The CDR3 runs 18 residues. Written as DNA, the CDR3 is TGTGCCAGCAGCAAAGAATTGGAACTAGCGGCCGACTCCTACGAGCAGTACTTC. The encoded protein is CASSKELELAADSYEQYF.